The 8 T cell receptor beta chains in this list originate from one sample, sequenced in a study of T-cell reconstitution after alpha-beta-depleted transplantation in children. As it was prepared, the TCRbeta library received unique molecular identifiers. TCRdb fed the PCR reads into MiXCR, producing one record per CDR3 protein. The data contain approximately 99,000 distinct CDR3 sequences, about 6.4% of them seen just once; the ten biggest clones take up roughly 23%. Specimen: PBMCs, mostly from graft donor cells, collected 360 days after TCRalphabeta/CD19-depleted stem cell transplant. These receptors were taken from a male patient aged 2 to 9 who had a stem cell transplant for acute lymphoblastic leukemia, so the T cells may come from the graft donor.

This clonotype showed up many times. J is TRBJ2-7 and V is TRBV9, with D unresolved. Trimming took 0 bases from V and 2 from J, leaving 9 bases between them. There are 14 residues in the CDR3. CDR1 SGDLS and CDR2 YYNGEE come from the germline V gene. The CDR3 DNA reads as TGTGCCAGCAGCGTAGAGGGCAGTCCCTACGAGCAGTACTTC. Its translation: CASSVEGSPYEQYF.

Ten or more counts support this clonotype. The chain joins TRBV9 to TRBJ1-2; no clear D gene. The CDR3 loop spans 12 amino acids. V lost 3 bases to trimming and J lost 8 bases, with 11 bases between them. Germline lookup yields CDR1 SGDLS and CDR2 YYNGEE. CDR3 sequence (DNA): TGTGCCAGCAGCGCGGGATTATACGGCTACACCTTC. Its protein product is CASSAGLYGYTF.

The chain combines TRBV9 with TRBJ1-6; unclear D gene. Trimming pared 7 bases from V and 0 bases from J, leaving 20 bases between. The CDR3 spans 18 residues. The germline V gene encodes CDR1 SGDLS and CDR2 YYNGEE. The CDR3 DNA follows: TGTGCCAGCTCCCTCGGGGTTATTGAGAGCTCCTATAATTCACCCCTCCACTTT. This gives the protein CASSLGVIESSYNSPLHF.

The chain is built from TRBV10-2 and TRBJ2-4, with 8 bases that match TRBD1. V lost 6 bases, J lost 0 bases, and 7 bases stayed unmatched. Germline CDR1 reads WSHSY; CDR2 reads SAAADI. This CDR3 has 16 residues. CDR3 nucleotide sequence: TGCGCCAGCAGGGGCAGGGGGCTTTTAGCCAAAAACATTCAGTACTTC. Amino acid sequence: CASRGRGLLAKNIQYF.

This rearrangement joins TRBV5-4 to TRBJ2-7, with D unresolved. The V gene lost 1 base and the J gene lost 7 bases, with 9 bases spanning the gap. The CDR3 contains 12 residues. Germline V lookup: CDR1 SGHNT, CDR2 YYREEE (reference sequence). As DNA, the CDR3 is TGTGCCAGCAGCTTGAAAGGGTGGGAGCAGTACTTC. This encodes CASSLKGWEQYF.

This clonotype was seen repeatedly, ten times or more. The rearrangement links TRBV7-9 to TRBJ2-5; D might be TRBD1 or TRBD2, each matching 5 bases. Looked up from germline, CDR1 is SEHNR and CDR2 is FQNEAQ (reference sequence). The V and J ends lost 4 bases and 4 bases respectively, with 25 bases between them. The CDR3 consists of 18 residues. The CDR3 reads CASSSTSWGRDKGETQYF. The CDR3 DNA sequence: TGTGCCAGCAGCTCCACTTCTTGGGGACGTGACAAGGGAGAGACCCAGTACTTC.

This clonotype was counted a few times. The J gene is TRBJ2-7, the V gene TRBV7-6, with 7 bases fitting TRBD1. The ends lost 1 base at V and 0 bases at J; junction bases unmatched: 9. The CDR3 spans 17 residues. The germline V gene encodes CDR1 SGHVS and CDR2 FNYEAQ. CDR3: CASSLERGPGSSYEQYF. In DNA, the CDR3 is TGTGCCAGCAGCTTAGAGAGGGGGCCGGGGTCCTCCTACGAGCAGTACTTC.

CDR3 region: CAIRERGQVNEQFF. CDR3 bases: TGTGCCATCAGAGAGCGGGGGCAGGTCAATGAGCAGTTCTTC. The rearrangement joins TRBV10-3 to TRBJ2-1; TRBD2 agrees at 8 bases. The V gene's germline CDR1 is ENHRY and CDR2 SYGVKD. V was clipped by 6 bases and J by 6 bases; unmatched bases: 7. The CDR3 has 14 amino acids.